These 11 T cell receptor beta chains originate from one sample sequenced in a study of cytomegalovirus exposure and HLA in healthy donors. PCR used 60 Vbeta primers and 13 Jbeta primers. Here immunoSEQ multiplex PCR was the method, and the copy in TCRdb shows in-frame clones only, minus some. Of about 140,000 clones listed, approximately 80% are singletons. Specimen: PBMCs. The receptors originated from a male donor in good health and CMV-seropositive.

The J gene is TRBJ2-1, the V gene TRBV6-5; tentatively, D is TRBD1 (6 bases). CDR3 length equals 15 residues. The V and J ends lost 6 bases and 7 bases respectively, with 19 bases between them. CDR1 MNHEY and CDR2 SVGAGI come from the germline V gene. CDR3 in amino acids: CASSPLNRAENEQFF. The CDR3 DNA reads as TGTGCCAGCAGCCCCCTTAACAGGGCGGAGAATGAGCAGTTCTTC.

The chain uses TRBV5-1 and TRBJ2-6; the D gene is possibly TRBD2 (5 bases). From germline, CDR1 is SGHRS and CDR2 YFSETQ. Trimming took 1 base from V and 0 from J, leaving 8 bases between them. The CDR3 extends over 16 amino acids. The DNA of the CDR3 is TGCGCCAGCAGCTTGTCCGGGATCTCTGGGGCCAACGTCCTGACTTTC. Amino acid sequence: CASSLSGISGANVLTF.

V and J are TRBV5-1 and TRBJ1-3; 9 nucleotides agree with TRBD1. After removal of 3 bases from V and 3 bases from J, the junction contained 4 bases not matched to a gene. Germline CDR1 SGHRS, CDR2 YFSETQ. This CDR3 contains 15 residues. For the CDR3, the DNA is TGCGCCAGCAGCTCGGGACAGGGAAGTGGAAACACCATATATTTT. Its translation: CASSSGQGSGNTIYF.

The sample holds a few counts of this clone. This CDR3 is CASSLDRGGSYEQYF. The CDR3 nucleotides read TGTGCCAGCAGCTTAGATCGGGGGGGTTCCTACGAGCAGTACTTC. J is TRBJ2-5 and V is TRBV7-6, with 8 bases identical to TRBD2. The assigned J gene may be wrong: the sequence end matches TRBJ2-7 better. The CDR3 has 15 amino acids. Per germline, CDR1 SGHVS and CDR2 FNYEAQ.

This clone came up a few times. J is TRBJ1-4 and V is TRBV2; D is unresolved. The CDR3 consists of 13 residues. V lost 8 bases and J lost 0, with 7 bases in between. The germline CDR1 and CDR2 sequences are SNHLY and FYNNEI. The CDR3 protein is CASLRTTNEKLFF. CDR3 DNA sequence: TGTGCCAGCCTCAGGACAACTAATGAAAAACTGTTTTTT.

The chain recombines TRBV28 with TRBJ2-7; 7 positions agree with TRBD2. V gave up 10 bases and J gave up 0 bases; unmatched junction bases: 3. The CDR3 contains 12 residues. Germline V lookup: CDR1 MDHEN, CDR2 SYDVKM. The CDR3 region has the DNA TGTGCCATTCAGCGGGGCTCCTACGAGCAGTACTTC. Its protein is CAIQRGSYEQYF. Full variable domain (missing parts from reference TRBV28 and TRBJ2-7): DVKVTQSSRYLVKRTGEKVFLECVQDMDHENMFWYRQDPGLGLRLIYFSYDVKMKEKGDIPEGYSVSREKKERFSLILESASTNQTSMYLCAIQRGSYEQYFGPGTRLTVT.

Concerning this clone itself: A read error may produce the germline difference seen at one junction end. V is TRBV7-9 and J is TRBJ2-5; D not certain. Germline V gene data show CDR1 as SEHNR and CDR2 as FQNEAQ (reference sequence). CDR3 size: 13 residues. CDR3 coding DNA: TGTTCCAGCGAACCACCCGCGAAGGAGACCCAGTACTTC. Its translation is CSSEPPAKETQYF.

This chain uses TRBV6-5 with TRBJ1-3, with D possibly being TRBD1 (6 bases). The CDR3 contains 15 residues. The germline V and J ends were trimmed by 6 bases and 4 bases, with 16 bases remaining between them. Germline V gene sequence: CDR1 MNHEY, CDR2 SVGAGI. The CDR3 sequence is CASRETWGQGNTIYF. The DNA of the CDR3 is TGTGCCAGCAGAGAAACGTGGGGGCAAGGAAACACCATATATTTT.

The genes are TRBV7-9 and TRBJ2-5; D is possibly TRBD2 (6 bases). This CDR3 has 14 amino acids. Germline V gene data show CDR1 as SEHNR and CDR2 as FQNEAQ (reference sequence). The V gene lost 1 base and the J gene lost 5 bases, with 11 bases spanning the gap. The CDR3 region is CASSLVEGRETQYF. The CDR3 DNA is TGTGCCAGCAGCTTAGTGGAGGGGAGGGAGACCCAGTACTTC.

This clone showed up just once. Other DNA sequences within the sample encode an identical CDR3. The rearrangement joins TRBV19 to TRBJ1-1, with TRBD1 as a possible D gene (6 bases). Germline V CDR1 and CDR2: LNHDA, SQIVND (reference sequence). The germline V and J ends were trimmed by 0 bases and 8 bases, with 10 bases remaining between them. This CDR3 comprises 13 residues. DNA for the CDR3: TGTGCCAGTAGTATAGATAGGGGGACGGAAGCTTTCTTT. This gives the protein CASSIDRGTEAFF.

The chain has TRBV11-2 and TRBJ2-5; 7 bases are shared with TRBD2. Germline CDR1 reads SGHAT; CDR2 reads FQNNGV. The CDR3 runs to 15 residues. Trimming at V came to 0 bases and at J to 7 bases, leaving 8 bases not matched to a gene. CDR3 DNA sequence: TGTGCCAGCAGCTTAGATCTTAGGTGGGGGGGGACCCAGTACTTC. Translated: CASSLDLRWGGTQYF.